This TCR beta chain originates from a study of tumor-infiltrating lymphocytes in primary liver carcinoma. Study findings and constraints: Overlap between tumor regions exceeded overlap of tumor with adjacent tissue or blood.

The study co-extracted DNA and RNA from approximately 20-30 mg of unsorted bulk tissue. Over 80% of the cells were viable tumor cells in every tumor sample. To note about this clonotype: Its antigen is not known.

V shed 4 bases and J shed 0 bases, with 14 bases lying between them. CDR1 SGHRS and CDR2 YFSETQ come from the germline V gene. This CDR3 comprises 16 residues. From 500 ng of total RNA, TCR beta-specific cDNA was reverse-transcribed using a constant-region primer. Libraries covering TCR beta were generated through three nested multiplex PCR rounds (using a slightly modified ARM-PCR). TRBV1-TRBV30 forward primers paired with a C-beta reverse primer drove the first two PCR rounds, approximately 11 cycles each. TCRdb passed the multiplex PCR reads through MiXCR, listing each CDR3 protein once. The top ten hold roughly 13% of the sample, which has around 71,000 distinct CDR3 sequences, 70% to 80% seen once.

The sequence was collected from a woman aged 55-69 years with primary liver carcinoma and hepatitis B virus infection. The chain has TRBV5-1 and TRBJ2-1; D not certain. The specimen sequenced was liver tumor tissue from sampling region 4. The subset: tumor region T4, right-lateral pole. CDR3 nucleotides: TGCGCCAGCAGCCTGCGGAGCCACGACTCCTACAATGAGCAGTTCTTC. It encodes CASSLRSHDSYNEQFF.